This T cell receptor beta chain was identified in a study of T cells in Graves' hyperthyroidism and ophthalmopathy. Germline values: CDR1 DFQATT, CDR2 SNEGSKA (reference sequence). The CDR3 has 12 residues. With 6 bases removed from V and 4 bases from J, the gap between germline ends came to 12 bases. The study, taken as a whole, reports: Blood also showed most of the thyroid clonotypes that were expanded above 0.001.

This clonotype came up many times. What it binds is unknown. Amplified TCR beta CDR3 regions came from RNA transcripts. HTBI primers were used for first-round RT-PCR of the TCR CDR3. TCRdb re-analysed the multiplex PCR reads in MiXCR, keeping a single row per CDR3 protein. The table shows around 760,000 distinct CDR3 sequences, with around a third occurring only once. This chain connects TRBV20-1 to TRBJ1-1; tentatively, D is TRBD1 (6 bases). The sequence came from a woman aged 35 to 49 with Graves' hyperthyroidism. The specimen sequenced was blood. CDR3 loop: CSAKQQGTEAFF. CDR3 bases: TGCAGTGCCAAGCAACAGGGCACTGAAGCTTTCTTT.